Below, 29 T cell receptor beta chains from the same sample are listed, as sequenced in a study of shared T cell receptors in the human thymus. Sequenced by immunoSEQ multiplex PCR; TCRdb stores in-frame clones only, minus some. Here the sample spans hundreds of thousands of clones, roughly 88% being singletons. This sample also belongs to another study, concerning human thymus T cells.

The sample consisted of thymocytes. The receptors originated from a boy in the first two years of life with a congenital heart defect.

The CDR3 nucleotides are TGTGCCAGCAGCCTCAGACAAGGCTCTGGAAACACCATATATTTT. This translates into CASSLRQGSGNTIYF. The chain joins TRBV9 to TRBJ1-3; D is ambiguous. CDR1 and CDR2 from the germline V gene are SGDLS and YYNGEE. Trimming removed 4 bases from V and 0 bases from J, with 11 bases in between. This CDR3 has 15 amino acids.

The J gene is TRBJ2-4, the V gene TRBV5-1, with TRBD2 matching over 11 bases. The CDR3 contains 16 residues. Germline V CDR1 and CDR2: SGHRS, YFSETQ. V shed 4 bases, J shed 4 bases, and the junction held 7 bases outside the gene matches. The CDR3 region is CASSSGTSGGKNIQYF. The CDR3 DNA follows: TGCGCCAGCAGCAGCGGGACTAGCGGTGGGAAAAACATTCAGTACTTC.

This clone was observed once. This chain joins TRBV2 and TRBJ2-5; D ambiguous. This CDR3 has 13 residues. The germline V gene encodes CDR1 SNHLY and CDR2 FYNNEI. Trimming took 4 bases from V and 14 from J, leaving 20 bases between them. This CDR3 is CASSGYRNSLQYF. The CDR3 bases are TGTGCCAGCAGTGGGTACAGAAACTCCCTCCAATACTTC. The entire variable domain, with the rest obtained from reference TRBV2 and TRBJ2-5, is as follows: EPEVTQTPSHQVTQMGQEVILRCVPISNHLYFYWYRQILGQKVEFLVSFYNNEISEKSEIFDDQFSVERPDGSNFTLKIRSTKLEDSAMYFCASSGYRNSLQYFGPGTRLLVL.

The chain is built from TRBV11-2 and TRBJ2-7; the match to TRBD2 covers 8 bases. This CDR3 has 15 amino acids. J gave up 2 bases and V 5 bases, and 8 bases lay outside the gene matches. Looked up from germline, CDR1 is SGHAT and CDR2 is FQNNGV. The CDR3 spells CASSPQRERTYEQYF. The CDR3 DNA is TGTGCCAGCAGCCCGCAGCGGGAGCGGACCTACGAGCAGTACTTC. Filled out from reference TRBV11-2 and TRBJ2-7, the complete variable domain reads EAGVAQSPRYKIIEKRQSVAFWCNPISGHATLYWYQQILGQGPKLLIQFQNNGVVDDSQLPKDRFSAERLKGVDSTLKIQPAKLEDSAVYLCASSPQRERTYEQYFGPGTRLTVT.

The V call is TRBV14, the J call TRBJ2-7; 7 bases map to TRBD1. The CDR3 length is 13 residues. Germline loops: CDR1 SGHDN, CDR2 FVKESK. Germline trimming cut 5 bases from V and 1 base from J; bases unmatched to any gene: 2. CDR3 sequence reads: CASSRDRSYEQYF. The CDR3 DNA follows: TGTGCCAGCAGCAGGGACAGATCCTACGAGCAGTACTTC. The full variable domain, in which reference TRBV14 and TRBJ2-7 provide the parts outside the CDR3, is EAGVTQFPSHSVIEKGQTVTLRCDPISGHDNLYWYRRVMGKEIKFLLHFVKESKQDESGMPNNRFLAERTGGTYSTLKVQPAELEDSGVYFCASSRDRSYEQYFGPGTRLTVT.

V is TRBV30 and J is TRBJ2-7, with a weak D call TRBD1 (8 bases). The CDR3 totals 14 residues. V was cut by 1 base and J by 4 bases, with 14 bases left in between. Germline V gene data show CDR1 as GTSNPN and CDR2 as SVGIG (reference sequence). The CDR3 DNA sequence: TGTGCCTGGAGTGACAGGGGGGGTAGGTACGAGCAGTACTTC. Amino acids: CAWSDRGGRYEQYF.

In this sample, this clone turned up once. The CDR3 is CAWRGGANVLTF. The CDR3 region has the DNA TGTGCCTGGCGCGGTGGGGCCAACGTCCTGACTTTC. This chain links TRBV30 with TRBJ2-6; D gene uncertain. The V and J ends lost 5 bases and 3 bases respectively, with 5 bases between them. The CDR3 length is 12 residues. Germline loops: CDR1 GTSNPN, CDR2 SVGIG (reference sequence).

CDR3 DNA sequence: TGTGCCAGCAGTTTGGTAGGACTAGCGGTCGGAGGAGGCACAGATACGCAGTATTTT. Encoded protein: CASSLVGLAVGGGTDTQYF. This chain links TRBV27 with TRBJ2-3; 10 bases fit TRBD2. The CDR3 runs 19 residues. The germline V gene has CDR1 MNHEY and CDR2 SMNVEV (reference sequence). The ends lost 3 bases at V and 1 base at J; junction bases unmatched: 13.

This clone has more than one count but fewer than ten. The gene calls are TRBV16 and TRBJ1-3, with 8 bases that match TRBD1. With V trimmed by 4 bases and J by 0 bases, 8 bases remained unmatched. The CDR3 covers 17 residues. Germline values: CDR1 KGHSY, CDR2 FQNENV. CDR3 sequence (DNA): TGTGCCAGCAGCCCCCTGGGACAGGCCTTCTCTGGAAACACCATATATTTT. This sequence encodes CASSPLGQAFSGNTIYF.

Notes on this clone: Additional DNA sequences in this sample encode the identical CDR3. J is TRBJ2-1 and V is TRBV5-1, with 8 positions matching TRBD2. Germline-derived CDR1 and CDR2 are SGHRS and YFSETQ. V lost 3 bases and J lost 0; bases outside the gene matches: 2. The CDR3 runs 15 residues. The CDR3 region is CASSSSGSSYNEQFF. The DNA for the CDR3 is TGCGCCAGCAGCTCGAGCGGGAGCTCCTACAATGAGCAGTTCTTC.

The rearrangement links TRBV15 to TRBJ2-7; 8 bases map to TRBD2. With 7 bases clipped from V and 0 bases from J, the junction kept 8 bases outside the gene matches. The CDR3 is 15 amino acids. CDR1 and CDR2 from the germline V gene are LNHNV and YYDKDF (reference sequence). The DNA of the CDR3 is TGTGCCACCACGTCTGGAGCGGGGGACTCCTACGAGCAGTACTTC. Residues: CATTSGAGDSYEQYF.

This rearrangement joins TRBV28 to TRBJ1-1, with a possible D match to TRBD1 (5 bases). The CDR3 is made up of 19 amino acids. Trimming removed 3 bases from V and 6 bases from J, with 29 bases in between. Germline loops: CDR1 MDHEN, CDR2 SYDVKM. The CDR3 here is CASSFSTLPGYRAKAEAFF. As DNA, the CDR3 is TGTGCCAGCAGTTTTAGTACCCTTCCAGGGTATCGGGCAAAGGCTGAAGCTTTCTTT.

The chain links TRBV4-3 to TRBJ1-1; tentatively, D is TRBD1 (5 bases). V was shortened by 4 bases and J by 1 base, with 19 bases between the two germline ends. This CDR3 is 17 amino acids long. Germline lookup yields CDR1 LGHNA and CDR2 YSLEER. The CDR3 nucleotides read TGCGCCAGCAGCCCCCAACGGGGGGAGGGACCGAACACTGAAGCTTTCTTT. This encodes CASSPQRGEGPNTEAFF.

This chain links TRBV6-5 with TRBJ1-1; 7 bases map to TRBD1. This CDR3 has 12 amino acids. From germline, CDR1 is MNHEY and CDR2 SVGAGI. J was trimmed by 5 bases and V by 5 bases; bases with no gene match: 2. As DNA, the CDR3 is TGTGCCAGCAGTAACAGGGGTACTGAAGCTTTCTTT. Translated: CASSNRGTEAFF.

The chain recombines TRBV7-9 with TRBJ2-1, with 11 bases matching TRBD2. This CDR3 contains 17 residues. The V segment lost 4 bases and the J segment 7 bases; nucleotides outside the gene matches: 12. Germline CDR1 and CDR2: SEHNR and FQNEAQ (reference sequence). The CDR3 coding sequence is TGTGCCAGCAGCTCATCCCAACTAGCGGGAGCCGAAAATGAGCAGTTCTTC. Translation gives CASSSSQLAGAENEQFF.

The J gene is TRBJ1-2, the V gene TRBV27; 8 bases line up with TRBD1. Germline lookup yields CDR1 MNHEY and CDR2 SMNVEV (reference sequence). J gave up 5 bases and V 6 bases, and 14 bases lay outside the gene matches. The CDR3 sequence is 16 residues long. Written as DNA, the CDR3 is TGTGCCAGCAGAGGACCCCGAGACAGGGGAGATTATGGCTACACCTTC. This sequence encodes CASRGPRDRGDYGYTF.

The chain carries TRBV27 and TRBJ2-7; 11 bases line up with TRBD2. This CDR3 has 16 amino acids. J lost 4 bases, V lost 6 bases, and 11 bases had no gene match. Germline CDR1 and CDR2: MNHEY and SMNVEV (reference sequence). The CDR3 is CASSTSGSGGVYEQYF. The CDR3 DNA follows: TGTGCCAGCAGCACTAGCGGGAGCGGTGGGGTGTACGAGCAGTACTTC.

This chain joins TRBV6-4 and TRBJ2-5; perhaps TRBD2 as D (5 bases). The CDR3 sequence is 13 residues long. Germline CDR1 is MRHNA and CDR2 is SNTAGT. Trimming left V 0 bases short and J 5 bases short, with 7 bases between. In DNA, the CDR3 is TGTGCCAGCAGTGACTCTCGAGGGGAGACCCAGTACTTC. This translates into CASSDSRGETQYF.

The rearrangement joins TRBV30 to TRBJ1-3, with D possibly TRBD1 on 5 matching bases. V lost 2 bases to trimming and J lost 2 bases, with 13 bases between them. CDR3 length equals 15 residues. Germline V gives CDR1 GTSNPN, CDR2 SVGIG (reference sequence). DNA for the CDR3: TGTGCCTGGAGTTCCCGTCTAGGGGCTGGAAACACCATATATTTT. It yields the protein CAWSSRLGAGNTIYF.

The chain recombines TRBV2 with TRBJ1-1; tentatively, D is TRBD1 (5 bases). The V end lost 5 bases, the J end lost 8 bases, and 12 bases lay between the germline ends. The CDR3 covers 12 residues. Germline CDR1 SNHLY, CDR2 FYNNEI. CDR3 in amino acids: CASSPQADEAFF. Written as DNA, the CDR3 is TGTGCCAGCAGTCCACAGGCGGACGAAGCTTTCTTT.

V and J are TRBV2 and TRBJ2-3; tentatively, D is TRBD1 (6 bases). CDR1 SNHLY and CDR2 FYNNEI come from the germline V gene. CDR3 length: 14 residues. V was clipped by 3 bases and J by 7 bases, with 14 bases between them. The chain's CDR3 is CASSESQGRNTQYF. The CDR3 region has the DNA TGTGCCAGCAGTGAGAGCCAGGGGAGAAATACGCAGTATTTT.

CDR3 nucleotides: TGTGCCAGCAGCTTGCCGGGACTAAACACAGATACGCAGTATTTT. This codes for CASSLPGLNTDTQYF. The chain has TRBV5-4 and TRBJ2-3, with 7 bases that match TRBD2. J lost 2 bases, V lost 1 base, and 4 bases had no gene match. The CDR3 has 15 amino acids. Germline V gene lookup returns CDR1 SGHNT and CDR2 YYREEE (reference sequence).

This rearrangement joins TRBV5-1 to TRBJ2-7; 9 bases fit TRBD1. Germline trimming cut 3 bases from V and 5 bases from J; bases unmatched to any gene: 9. CDR1 SGHRS and CDR2 YFSETQ come from the germline V gene. The CDR3 has 15 residues. CDR3 in DNA: TGCGCCAGCAGCTACCCGGGGACAGGGTTACACGAGCAGTACTTC. Its protein is CASSYPGTGLHEQYF.

This clone has a single count. This chain connects TRBV15 to TRBJ1-1, with D uncertain. The CDR3 consists of 13 residues. Trimming cost V 0 bases and J 9 bases, with 11 bases left between them. Germline assignment: CDR1 LNHNV and CDR2 YYDKDF (reference sequence). This CDR3 is CATSRDHPRKAFF. Here the CDR3 DNA reads TGTGCCACCAGCAGAGATCACCCTAGGAAAGCTTTCTTT.

The V call is TRBV19, the J call TRBJ2-7; D is unclear. Germline assignment: CDR1 LNHDA and CDR2 SQIVND (reference sequence). There are 14 residues in the CDR3. V lost 4 bases and J lost 2, with 12 bases in between. The CDR3 coding sequence is TGTGCCAGTAGTAAAGAATTGGCCGCCTACGAGCAGTACTTC. This encodes CASSKELAAYEQYF.

This clone was counted only a few times. This chain links TRBV13 with TRBJ1-1; 10 nucleotides agree with TRBD1. The CDR3 length is 18 residues. The junction had 13 bases not matched to a gene; V was cut back by 3 bases and J by 3 bases. Germline V gene lookup returns CDR1 PRHDT and CDR2 FYEKMQ (reference sequence). The CDR3: CASSFPTQTGGRDTEAFF. CDR3 coding DNA: TGTGCCAGCAGCTTCCCCACTCAGACAGGGGGCAGGGACACTGAAGCTTTCTTT.

This rearrangement joins TRBV19 to TRBJ1-5; possibly TRBD1 for D (5 bases). This CDR3 is built from 17 residues. V dropped 4 bases and J dropped 9 bases, with 25 bases sitting between them. The V gene's germline CDR1 is LNHDA and CDR2 SQIVND (reference sequence). CDR3 DNA sequence: TGTGCCAGTAGTACGCATTACCCACAGGTCCGCTTGGGGCCCCAGCATTTT. Protein sequence: CASSTHYPQVRLGPQHF.

This rearrangement joins TRBV4-2 to TRBJ2-6, with D tentatively TRBD1 (6 bases). Germline lookup yields CDR1 LGHNA and CDR2 YNFKEQ. This CDR3 is 16 amino acids long. V was pared by 4 bases and J by 4 bases, with 14 bases between. CDR3 region: CASSPGDNFGANVLTF. CDR3 coding DNA: TGTGCCAGCAGCCCTGGGGACAATTTCGGGGCCAACGTCCTGACTTTC.

The chain carries TRBV9 and TRBJ1-5; D is perhaps TRBD1 (5 bases). V lost 0 bases and J lost 0, with 7 bases in between. Per germline, CDR1 SGDLS and CDR2 YYNGEE. The CDR3 extends over 15 amino acids. CDR3 bases: TGTGCCAGCAGCGTAGCCGGGGGTAGCAATCAGCCCCAGCATTTT. Translated, it gives CASSVAGGSNQPQHF.